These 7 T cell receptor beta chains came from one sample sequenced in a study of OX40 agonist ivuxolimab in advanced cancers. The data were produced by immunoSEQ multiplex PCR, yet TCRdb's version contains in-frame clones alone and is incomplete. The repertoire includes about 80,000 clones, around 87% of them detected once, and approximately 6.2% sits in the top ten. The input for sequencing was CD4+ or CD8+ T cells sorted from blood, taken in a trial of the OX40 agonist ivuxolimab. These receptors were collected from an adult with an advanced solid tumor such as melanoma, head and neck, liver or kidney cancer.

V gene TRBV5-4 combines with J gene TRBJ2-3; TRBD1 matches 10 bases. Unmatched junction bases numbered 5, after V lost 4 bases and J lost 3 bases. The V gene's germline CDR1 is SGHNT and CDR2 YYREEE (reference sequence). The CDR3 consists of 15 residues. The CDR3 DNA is TGTGCCAGCAGCGCAAAGGGACAGGGGACAGATACGCAGTATTTT. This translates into CASSAKGQGTDTQYF.

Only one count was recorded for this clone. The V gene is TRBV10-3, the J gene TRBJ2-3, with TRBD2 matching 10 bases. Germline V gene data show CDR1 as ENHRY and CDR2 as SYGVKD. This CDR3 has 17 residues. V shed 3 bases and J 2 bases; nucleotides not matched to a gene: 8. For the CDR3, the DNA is TGTGCCATCAGTGACCCACCCCTAGCGGGGGCCACAGATACGCAGTATTTT. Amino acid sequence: CAISDPPLAGATDTQYF.

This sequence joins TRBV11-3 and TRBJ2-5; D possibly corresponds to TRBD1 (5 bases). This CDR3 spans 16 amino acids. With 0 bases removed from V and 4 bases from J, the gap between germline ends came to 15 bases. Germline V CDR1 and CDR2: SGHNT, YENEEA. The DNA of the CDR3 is TGTGCCAGCAGCTTAGATGGATCCAGGGAAGGAGAGACCCAGTACTTC. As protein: CASSLDGSREGETQYF.

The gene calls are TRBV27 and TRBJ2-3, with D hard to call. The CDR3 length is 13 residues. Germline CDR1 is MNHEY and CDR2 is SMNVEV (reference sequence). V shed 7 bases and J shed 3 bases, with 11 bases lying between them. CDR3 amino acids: CASKELGTDTQYF. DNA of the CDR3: TGTGCCAGCAAGGAATTAGGTACAGATACGCAGTATTTT.

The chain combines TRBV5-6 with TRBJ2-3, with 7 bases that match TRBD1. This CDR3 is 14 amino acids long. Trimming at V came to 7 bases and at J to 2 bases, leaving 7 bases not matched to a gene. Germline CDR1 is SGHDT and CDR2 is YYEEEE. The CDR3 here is CASGMTGNTDTQYF. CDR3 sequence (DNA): TGTGCCAGCGGAATGACAGGGAACACAGATACGCAGTATTTT.

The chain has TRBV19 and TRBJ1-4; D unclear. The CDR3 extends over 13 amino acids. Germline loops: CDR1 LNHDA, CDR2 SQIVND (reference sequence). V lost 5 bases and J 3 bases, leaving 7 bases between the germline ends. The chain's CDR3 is CASSRGPNEKLFF. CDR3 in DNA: TGTGCCAGTAGTCGCGGACCTAATGAAAAACTGTTTTTT. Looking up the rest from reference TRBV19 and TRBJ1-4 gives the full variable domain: DGGITQSPKYLFRKEGQNVTLSCEQNLNHDAMYWYRQDPGQGLRLIYYSQIVNDFQKGDIAEGYSVSREKKESFPLTVTSAQKNPTAFYLCASSRGPNEKLFFGSGTQLSVL.

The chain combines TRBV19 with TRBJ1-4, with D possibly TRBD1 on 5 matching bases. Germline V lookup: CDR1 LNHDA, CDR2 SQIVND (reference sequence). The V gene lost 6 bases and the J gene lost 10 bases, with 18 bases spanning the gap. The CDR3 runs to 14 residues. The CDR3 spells CASRITPGERKLFF. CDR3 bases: TGTGCCAGTAGAATTACCCCGGGGGAGAGAAAACTGTTTTTT.